This entry features one T cell receptor (beta chain) sequence. The antigen remains undetermined. V shed 2 bases, J shed 5 bases, and the junction held 4 bases outside the gene matches. The CDR3 loop spans 14 amino acids. Germline V lookup: CDR1 SGHRS, CDR2 YFSETQ. This sample is part of a study of CD4 T cell repertoires in COVID-19. General study findings and limits: In SARS-CoV and/or HKU1 spike cultures, between roughly 6 and 25% of SARS-CoV-2 clonotypes reappeared. Several top expanded SARS-CoV-2-reactive clonotypes were shared by two or three memory subsets.

Here immunoSEQ multiplex PCR was the method, and the copy in TCRdb shows in-frame clones only, minus some. The repertoire has tens of thousands of clones, around 87% of them found once; the top ten carry about 0.6%. The memory T cells were sequenced right after ex vivo isolation, without culture. The genes are TRBV5-1 and TRBJ2-5; 9 positions match TRBD1. The sample was central memory CD4+ T cells from blood, taken before the COVID-19 pandemic. The sequence was obtained from a human donor who had COVID-19. The CDR3 here is CASSLQGARETQYF. Here the CDR3 DNA reads TGCGCCAGCAGCTTACAGGGGGCGAGGGAGACCCAGTACTTC.